This T cell receptor beta chain appears in the sequencing data of a study of post-analysis software for immune sequencing data (dated by TCRdb to 2014 to 2015). For the study in its entirety: Disease courses on record covered relapsing-remitting, secondary progressive and progressive-relapsing multiple sclerosis, though some patients had no subtype annotation. The patient repertoires were set against under 13 previously published healthy control repertoires from donors whose ages ranged from roughly 6 to 26 years. A subset of samples was prepared in parallel using single-end sample barcoding, then pooled and co-amplified after Illumina adapter ligation. On the study overall, not on this receptor specifically: The multiple sclerosis patient group was slightly younger than the control group. Compared with controls, multiple sclerosis patients had significantly lower normalized Chao1 diversity, a finding suggesting substantial peripheral T-cell clonal expansion. Direct clustering with F measure revealed strong co-clustering of samples prepared in the same batch, which led to a batch-effect correction.

To demonstrate the VDJtools post-analysis software, the study profiled TCR beta repertoires from the peripheral blood of about a dozen young patients with multiple sclerosis. The multiple sclerosis patients were children and adolescents between roughly 6 and 17 years of age. Worth noting for this clonotype: No cognate antigen has been identified for it. No much larger clonotype is one base removed from it; base qualities were not supplied.

The library relied on PCR. The sequencer was an Illumina HiSeq 2500. Unique molecular identifiers were incorporated into TCR beta cDNA libraries to reduce PCR and sequencing biases. Approximately 500,000 cDNA molecules were obtained for every 1 to 10 million input T cells, so each molecule roughly corresponded to one T cell. The patient libraries were prepared and sequenced with the same protocol used for the earlier healthy control dataset. Within a given batch, samples were prepared together, multiplexed and sequenced on the same HiSeq lane. Per the original workflow: Raw barcoded reads were processed with MIGEC, discarding single-read molecular identifier groups before consensus assembly and CDR3 extraction. Clonotype tables were post-analysed with VDJtools, normalizing diversity by down-sampling all datasets to the smallest sample size. To correct batch-related cross-sample contamination, repertoire overlap clustering matched CDR3 amino acid sequences but not nucleotide sequences. TCRdb itself trimmed the public reads at Q25 with fastp, ran MiXCR and retained productive beta chains. Entries are consolidated by CDR3 protein sequence, retaining the most common genes and DNA. These V and J calls rely on TCRdb rather than the paper's analysis. The sample contains about 540,000 distinct CDR3 sequences, roughly 34% of them found a single time. The top ten constitute 5% to 6% of the sample.

Sequenced input: blood. This TCR was sampled from a girl aged 2 to 17 with multiple sclerosis.

The CDR3 reads as follows: CASSLLGIRSNLMRTFF. Here is the DNA: TGTGCCAGCAGCTTACTCGGGATAAGATCCAACCTCATGAGAACTTTCTTT. The V gene is TRBV11-2 and the J gene is TRBJ1-1; no D gene is confidently identified. The germline V gene specifies SGHAT as CDR1 and FQNNGV as CDR2. The CDR3 numbers 17 residues from cysteine through phenylalanine. The entry retains the CDR3 DNA only, 51 bases that are in frame from base 1. V is shortened by 2 bases, J by 12 bases, and the region joining them spans 28 bases.